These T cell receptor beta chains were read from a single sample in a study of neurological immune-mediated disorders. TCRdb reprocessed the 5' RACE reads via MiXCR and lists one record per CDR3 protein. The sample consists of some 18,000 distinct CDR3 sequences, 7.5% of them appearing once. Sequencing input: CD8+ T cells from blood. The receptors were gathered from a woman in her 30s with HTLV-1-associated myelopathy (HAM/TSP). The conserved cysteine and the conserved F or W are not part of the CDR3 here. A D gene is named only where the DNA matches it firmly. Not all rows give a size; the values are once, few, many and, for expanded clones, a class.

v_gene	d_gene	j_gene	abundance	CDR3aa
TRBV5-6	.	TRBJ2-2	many	ASSIGGNTGELF
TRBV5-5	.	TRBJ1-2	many	ASSLGVGDGYT
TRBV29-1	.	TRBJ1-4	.	SVEDQVEGEKLF
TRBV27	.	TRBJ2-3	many	ASLSAAGRWLTDTQY
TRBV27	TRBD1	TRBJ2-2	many	ASMTGEAGELF
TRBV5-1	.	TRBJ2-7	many	ASSLTVVPGEQY
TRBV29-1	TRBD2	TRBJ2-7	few	TASGGDNEQY
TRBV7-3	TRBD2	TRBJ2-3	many	ASSLSGGLPGTDTQY
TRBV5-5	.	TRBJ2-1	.	ASSFLRGSYNEQF
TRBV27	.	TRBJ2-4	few	ASSLSGGHGNIQY
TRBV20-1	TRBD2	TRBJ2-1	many	SASSGEPHNEQF
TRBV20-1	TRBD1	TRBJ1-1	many	SAGTGDTEAF
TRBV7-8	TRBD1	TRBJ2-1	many	ASSNRDSSYNEQF
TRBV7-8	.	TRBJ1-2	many	ASSLGLTYGYT
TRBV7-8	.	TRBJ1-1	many	ASSSGPGNTEAF
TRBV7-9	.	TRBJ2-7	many	ASSSGSGRPYEQY
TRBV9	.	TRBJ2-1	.	ASSVGAAVGNEQF
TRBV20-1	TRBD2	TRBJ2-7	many	SASDGLAGSLYEQY
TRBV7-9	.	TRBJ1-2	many	ASSLAAVGNYGYT
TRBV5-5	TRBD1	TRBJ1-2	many	ASSLDRGLVGYT
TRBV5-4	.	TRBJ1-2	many	ASSLFQGINYGYT
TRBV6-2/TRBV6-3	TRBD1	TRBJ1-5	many	ASSYSDRVTQPQH
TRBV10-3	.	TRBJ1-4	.	AISESRGRPGEKLF
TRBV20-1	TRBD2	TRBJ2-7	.	SAPTSGYEQY
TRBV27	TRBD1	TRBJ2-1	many	ASSRTGRSVEQF
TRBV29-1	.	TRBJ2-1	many	SVEGGGGGAGDEQF
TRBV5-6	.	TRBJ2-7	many	ASGELRSSYEQY
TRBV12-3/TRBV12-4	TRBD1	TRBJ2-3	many	ASSLGQGGTDTQY
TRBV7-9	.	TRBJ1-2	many	ASSLLDENYGYT
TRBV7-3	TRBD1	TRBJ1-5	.	ASSLSGGYQPQH
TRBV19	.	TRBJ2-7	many	ASSITGSYEQY
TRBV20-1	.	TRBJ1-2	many	SARDTGVIYGYT
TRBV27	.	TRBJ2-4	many	ASSLTSLNIQY
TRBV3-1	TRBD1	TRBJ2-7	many	ASSHGQGASYEQY
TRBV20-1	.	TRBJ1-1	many	SARVPRMSTEAF
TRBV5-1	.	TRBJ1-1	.	ASSSIVGGTEAF
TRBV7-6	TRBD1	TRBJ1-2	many	ASSPTGPGGYGYT
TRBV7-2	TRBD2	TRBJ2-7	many	ASSQAGTSGPYEQY
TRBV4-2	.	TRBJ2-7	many	ASSQEVGYEQY
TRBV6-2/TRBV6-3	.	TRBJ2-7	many	ASSLTYEQY
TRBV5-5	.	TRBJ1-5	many	ASSLFGNSNQPQH
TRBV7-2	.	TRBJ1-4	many	ASSLVGTIYGTNEKLF
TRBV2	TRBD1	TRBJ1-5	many	AGGTGVNQPQH
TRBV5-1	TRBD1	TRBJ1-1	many	ASSYGQENTEAF
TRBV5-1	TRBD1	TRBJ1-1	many	ASSFRGRDTEAF
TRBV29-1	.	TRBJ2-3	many	SVDSRDSGTQY
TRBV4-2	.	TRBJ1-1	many	ASSQGGRGLPAF
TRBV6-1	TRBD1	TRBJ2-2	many	ASTNSGGRELF
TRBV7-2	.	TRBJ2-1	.	ASSIGGGAYNEQF
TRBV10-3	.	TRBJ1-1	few	AIPIKLRREAF
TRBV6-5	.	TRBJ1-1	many	ASSYSPITEAF